The entry below describes one TCR beta chain. The data are from a study of blood T cell repertoires in COVID-19. Across the study: From T cells, B-cell-depleted T cells, or PBMCs came the material, which was cDNA or gDNA.

Germline V gene data show CDR1 as ENHRY and CDR2 as SYGVKD. The CDR3 totals 15 residues. Trimming at V came to 6 bases and at J to 0 bases, leaving 6 bases not matched to a gene. Per the original methods: Cell counts per sample came from amplifying reference gene primers. The repertoire was sequenced with immunoSEQ multiplex PCR; TCRdb's copy has only in-frame clones and lacks some. The V and J calls and clone size come from that table; D and trimming were worked out from the DNA. Of around 64,000 clones listed, around 80% are singletons. The gene calls are TRBV10-3 and TRBJ1-1; 8 positions agree with TRBD1. Input material: peripheral blood. This sequence originates from a man aged 55 to 70 with acute or convalescent COVID-19. The DNA for the CDR3 is TGTGCCATCAGGGGGGGACAGGTGCTGAACACTGAAGCTTTCTTT. Translating it yields CAIRGGQVLNTEAFF.